The rows below give T cell receptor beta chains drawn from one sample of a study of patients with pleural tuberculosis. In TCRdb, the reads were re-called with MiXCR into one record per CDR3 protein. The sample contains 25,000 to 30,000 distinct CDR3 sequences, 18% of which appear only once. Sequenced input: peripheral blood. The receptors here all came from a human donor with pleural tuberculosis. The CDR3 runs from the conserved cysteine through the conserved F or W. D genes are given only for firm matches. Clone size is given for some rows only: seen once, a few or many times, or a class if the clone is expanded.

TRBJ1-2,.,many,TRBV12-3/TRBV12-4,CASSLERRINYGYTF,TGTGCCAGCAGTTTGGAACGGCGGATTAACTATGGCTACACCTTC
TRBJ1-2,.,.,TRBV5-5,CASSLTGYGYAF,TGTGCCAGCAGCTTAACGGGCTATGGCTACGCCTTC
TRBJ2-3,.,many,TRBV29-1,CSVRRTAEDTQYF,TGCAGCGTTCGAAGAACGGCAGAAGATACGCAGTATTTT
TRBJ2-7,TRBD1,medium-sized,TRBV6-1,CASSEVDRAYEQYF,TGTGCCAGCAGTGAAGTGGACAGGGCTTACGAGCAGTACTTC
TRBJ2-7,TRBD1,many,TRBV28,CASTTGLYEQYF,TGTGCCAGCACGACAGGGCTCTACGAGCAGTACTTC
TRBJ2-5,.,many,TRBV7-9,CASRLPGPPQIQETQYF,TGTGCCAGCAGACTACCGGGACCCCCCCAAATCCAAGAGACCCAGTACTTC
TRBJ2-7,.,few,TRBV30,CAWSARSSYEQYF,TGTGCCTGGAGTGCCAGGAGCTCCTACGAGCAGTACTTC
TRBJ2-1,TRBD2,many,TRBV2,CASSPSLGLADSYNEQFF,TGTGCCAGCAGTCCTTCCCTCGGACTAGCGGACTCCTACAATGAGCAGTTCTTC
TRBJ2-3,.,.,TRBV14,CASSPGSPGEDTQYF,TGTGCCAGCAGCCCCGGGAGCCCGGGGGAAGATACGCAGTATTTT
TRBJ2-7,TRBD2,.,TRBV6-2/TRBV6-3,CASSQPKVLAGDMFYEQYF,TGTGCCAGCAGCCAACCCAAGGTTCTAGCGGGGGACATGTTCTACGAGCAGTACTTC
TRBJ2-3,.,many,TRBV7-8,CASSFLGKTSTDTQYF,TGTGCCAGCAGCTTCCTCGGGAAAACAAGCACAGATACGCAGTATTTT
TRBJ2-1,TRBD2,many,TRBV5-4,CASSLGGLAGPNEQFF,TGTGCCAGCAGCTTGGGGGGACTAGCCGGGCCGAATGAGCAGTTCTTC
TRBJ1-5,.,once,TRBV12-3/TRBV12-4,CASSHRGSLAQPQHF,TGTGCCAGCAGTCACCGGGGGAGCCTCGCTCAGCCCCAGCATTTT
TRBJ2-7,.,many,TRBV18,CASSPLGFEQYF,TGTGCCAGCTCACCCCTCGGATTCGAGCAGTACTTC
TRBJ2-3,.,many,TRBV25-1,CASSAHLLLADTQYF,TGTGCCAGCAGTGCCCACCTCCTACTGGCAGATACGCAGTATTTT